This entry features one TCR beta chain sequence. The sample holds a few counts of this clonotype. Its target antigen remains unknown. Per-base qualities were not stored, and no clone one base away is much larger. The sample is drawn from a study of T cells after yellow fever vaccination (dated by TCRdb to about 2019). Concerning the study at large: Libraries from fractions with low cell numbers were prepared with the SMART-Seq v4 Ultra Low Input RNA kit. To follow T-cell clones before and after primary and booster YFV17D yellow fever vaccination, bulk TCR alpha and beta repertoires were sequenced over time. Two healthy male donors, one aged 18 to 30 and one aged 30 to 40 years, made up the cohort. Bulk PBMC replicates and cell subsets were isolated from blood drawn at multiple timepoints before and after both primary and secondary immunization. Results the study describes overall, beyond this receptor: Compared with the primary T-cell response, the secondary T-cell response was weaker but faster, peaking on day 5 rather than day 15. Because only two donors were included in the study, the extent to which the findings can be generalized is limited. After the booster, most of the clones that had expanded following primary vaccination were detected again (just under 97% of CD4 and roughly nine tenths of CD8), which suggests that memory was broadly maintained. A small fraction of clonotypes appeared in both the CD4 and CD8 compartments, likely as a result of convergent recombination. Computational filtering was required because FACS-sorted repertoires could contain abundant contaminating clonotypes from the bulk population.

V is cut back by 1 base and J by 3 bases, with 4 bases in the junction unmatched. Reading from cysteine to phenylalanine, the CDR3 counts 15 amino acids. Solely the CDR3 DNA is kept, with 45 bases framed from the first base. TCR cDNA was synthesized by 5'RACE template switching, which introduced a universal primer site and unique molecular identifiers. Priming for cDNA synthesis came from both the TCR alpha and TCR beta constant segments. Two PCR steps were used to amplify libraries, with sample barcodes and sequencing adapters being added in the second step. Libraries were sequenced on Illumina HiSeq 2500 (2x100 bp) or NovaSeq (2x150 bp). Turning to the authors' computational methods: Demultiplexing of reads and collapsing into UMI consensus sequences were performed with MIGEC, and V(D)J alignment was carried out with MiXCR. Clonotypes responding to the vaccine were identified with edgeR on replicate PBMC samples, with the criteria of FDR below 0.01 and a log2 fold change above 5 up to day 15. CD4 or CD8 identity was assigned to each bulk clonotype according to whether the clonotype was present at higher abundance in the sequenced CD4 repertoire or the sequenced CD8 repertoire. In TCRdb, the public reads were trimmed at Q25 with fastp and aligned with MiXCR, with productive beta chains retained. Rows with one shared CDR3 protein collapse into an entry with the most common genes and DNA. TCRdb's processing, not the authors' own work, is the source of the V and J calls. This sample is represented by approximately 300,000 distinct CDR3 sequences; 6.5% to 8.5% of them were singletons. The top ten hold 15% to 20% of the sample.

Reading the label with the study, this specimen's treatment or condition is: live attenuated yellow fever vaccine strain. At each blood-draw timepoint, two biological replicates of bulk PBMCs were collected. A standard Ficoll-Paque protocol was used to isolate PBMCs from peripheral blood. TriZol was used to extract RNA from bulk PBMCs, CD4 and CD8 fractions, and dextramer-positive and dextramer-negative fractions. The clonotype comes from a man younger than 35 who received the YFV17D yellow fever vaccine. The receptor chain draws on TRBV12-3 or TRBV12-4 and TRBJ2-3; 7 central bases correspond to TRBD2. The sequencing used PBMCs, collected roughly seven weeks after the first yellow fever vaccination. The DNA sequence reads TGTGCCAGCAGTTTAGGGGCCGGGAGGACAGATACGCAGTATTTT. It encodes CASSLGAGRTDTQYF.